The 21 T cell receptor beta chains below come from one sample, sequenced in a study of blood T cell repertoires in COVID-19. Measured with immunoSEQ multiplex PCR; TCRdb has only the in-frame clones, and not every one. The sample lists approximately 140,000 clones; roughly four fifths were seen once. Sequencing used peripheral blood. These receptors were collected from a man aged 35 to 55 with active or convalescent COVID-19.

This rearrangement joins TRBV9 to TRBJ2-5; 9 positions match TRBD1. Germline V gives CDR1 SGDLS, CDR2 YYNGEE. With V trimmed by 4 bases and J by 3 bases, 4 bases remained unmatched. The CDR3 totals 14 residues. CDR3 loop: CASSTRTGEETQYF. The DNA for the CDR3 is TGTGCCAGCAGCACCCGGACAGGGGAAGAGACCCAGTACTTC.

The chain links TRBV7-2 to TRBJ1-5, with 10 positions matching TRBD1. From germline, CDR1 is SGHTA and CDR2 FQGNSA. Trimming at V came to 1 base and at J to 6 bases, leaving 3 bases not matched to a gene. CDR3 size: 15 residues. Here the CDR3 reads CASSLGTGGSQPQHF. In DNA form, the CDR3 reads TGTGCCAGCAGCTTAGGGACAGGGGGGAGTCAGCCCCAGCATTTT.

The chain links TRBV5-1 to TRBJ2-7; the D is unclear. V was trimmed by 0 bases and J by 2 bases, leaving 6 bases between them. This CDR3 is 13 amino acids long. Germline CDR1 reads SGHRS; CDR2 reads YFSETQ. The CDR3 is CASSLDRAYEQYF. The CDR3 nucleotides read TGCGCCAGCAGCTTGGACAGAGCCTACGAGCAGTACTTC.

V and J are TRBV5-1 and TRBJ2-1; 8 bases are shared with TRBD2. The CDR3 runs to 14 residues. The V segment lost 7 bases and the J segment 7 bases; nucleotides outside the gene matches: 10. Germline CDR1 is SGHRS and CDR2 is YFSETQ. The CDR3 here is CASGRTAGANEQFF. CDR3 DNA sequence: TGCGCCAGCGGACGCACAGCGGGGGCGAATGAGCAGTTCTTC. The whole variable domain, filled in from reference TRBV5-1 and TRBJ2-1, reads KAGVTQTPRYLIKTRGQQVTLSCSPISGHRSVSWYQQTPGQGLQFLFEYFSETQRNKGNFPGRFSGRQFSNSRSEMNVSTLELGDSALYLCASGRTAGANEQFFGPGTRLTVL.

This clone was observed once. This chain joins TRBV5-8 and TRBJ1-3; a possible D gene is TRBD1 (5 bases). Germline-derived CDR1 and CDR2 are SGHTS and YDEGEE. This CDR3 has 14 residues. V lost 2 bases and J lost 2, with 8 bases in between. The CDR3 sequence is CASSFRGAGNTIYF. The CDR3 nucleotides read TGTGCCAGCAGCTTTCGGGGGGCTGGAAACACCATATATTTT.

The gene calls are TRBV15 and TRBJ1-1; D might be TRBD1 (6 bases). The CDR3 consists of 14 residues. The germline V gene encodes CDR1 LNHNV and CDR2 YYDKDF (reference sequence). The V end was cut by 5 bases, the J end by 7 bases, with 17 bases between. CDR3 protein: CATSVYQGPGEAFF. The CDR3 coding sequence is TGTGCCACCAGCGTTTATCAGGGGCCCGGTGAAGCTTTCTTT.

This clone occurred a few times. The CDR3 loop reads CASRTPGARGNTEAFF. CDR3 DNA sequence: TGCGCCAGCAGAACTCCAGGGGCCCGGGGGAACACTGAAGCTTTCTTT. The J gene is TRBJ1-1, the V gene TRBV23-1, with D maybe TRBD1 (6 bases). TRBV23-1 carries the ORF label, with uncertain function. V gave up 6 bases and J gave up 1 base, with 18 bases separating them. This CDR3 has 16 residues.

This clone was seen once. The rearrangement uses TRBV4-1 and TRBJ2-1; 12 nucleotides align to TRBD2. CDR3 length: 17 amino acids. The J segment lost 3 bases and the V segment lost 4 bases, leaving 7 bases of the junction unmatched. Germline values: CDR1 MGHRA, CDR2 YSYEKL. DNA for the CDR3: TGCGCCAGCAGCCGTGGGGGACTAGCGGGTCACTACAATGAGCAGTTCTTC. Amino acids: CASSRGGLAGHYNEQFF.

The sample holds one count of this clone. The chain is built from TRBV7-3 and TRBJ1-5, with D possibly matching TRBD1 (5 bases). Germline CDR1 is SGHTA and CDR2 is FQGTGA. The CDR3 extends over 13 amino acids. With 4 bases removed from V and 4 bases from J, the gap between germline ends came to 8 bases. DNA for the CDR3: TGTGCCAGCAGCTCCTCAGGGAATCAGCCCCAGCATTTT. This gives the protein CASSSSGNQPQHF.

The CDR3 region is CASSHPGQGNYGYTF. The CDR3 bases are TGTGCCAGCAGCCACCCGGGACAGGGAAACTATGGCTACACCTTC. V is TRBV11-2 and J is TRBJ1-2; TRBD1 agrees at 9 bases. The CDR3 has 15 amino acids. Germline V CDR1 and CDR2: SGHAT, FQNNGV. Unmatched junction bases numbered 6, after V lost 5 bases and J lost 2 bases. Using reference TRBV11-2 and TRBJ1-2 for the parts outside the CDR3, the full variable domain is EAGVAQSPRYKIIEKRQSVAFWCNPISGHATLYWYQQILGQGPKLLIQFQNNGVVDDSQLPKDRFSAERLKGVDSTLKIQPAKLEDSAVYLCASSHPGQGNYGYTFGSGTRLTVV.

The chain uses TRBV7-2 and TRBJ2-7, with 8 bases fitting TRBD2. Trimming took 5 bases from V and 2 from J; bases not matched to a gene: 5. The CDR3 sequence is 14 residues long. Germline V lookup: CDR1 SGHTA, CDR2 FQGNSA. In DNA form, the CDR3 reads TGTGCCAGCAGCCGGGGGGGCCTCCCCTACGAGCAGTACTTC. As protein: CASSRGGLPYEQYF.

This chain links TRBV14 with TRBJ1-2; D unclear. Germline CDR1 SGHDN, CDR2 FVKESK. The length of the CDR3 is 15 residues. V lost 3 bases to trimming and J lost 7 bases, with 18 bases between them. The CDR3 reads CASSQSGRAFTGYTF. As DNA, the CDR3 is TGTGCCAGCAGCCAGTCTGGGAGGGCATTTACTGGCTACACCTTC. Full variable domain (outside the CDR3, taken from reference TRBV14 and TRBJ1-2): EAGVTQFPSHSVIEKGQTVTLRCDPISGHDNLYWYRRVMGKEIKFLLHFVKESKQDESGMPNNRFLAERTGGTYSTLKVQPAELEDSGVYFCASSQSGRAFTGYTFGSGTRLTVV.

This chain links TRBV24-1 with TRBJ1-5; the match to TRBD1 covers 9 bases. The CDR3 runs to 17 residues. V lost 0 bases, J lost 5 bases, and 7 bases stayed unmatched. Per germline, CDR1 KGHDR and CDR2 SFDVKD. The CDR3, as DNA: TGTGCCACCAGTGATTTGCGGGAGACAGGGGGAGATCAGCCCCAGCATTTT. This codes for CATSDLRETGGDQPQHF.

The chain uses TRBV3-1 (or the pseudogene TRBV3-2) and TRBJ2-2; D perhaps matches TRBD1 (5 bases). The germline CDR1 and CDR2 sequences are LGHDT and YNNKEL (reference sequence). CDR3 length: 16 residues. Deletions cut 4 bases from V and 3 bases from J, with 15 bases between. CDR3 amino acids: CASSPGRVFDTGELFF. The CDR3, as DNA: TGTGCCAGCAGCCCTGGCAGGGTTTTCGACACCGGGGAGCTGTTTTTT.

This chain connects TRBV9 to TRBJ1-6; no reliable D call. Germline V gene sequence: CDR1 SGDLS, CDR2 YYNGEE. The CDR3 has 15 amino acids. V dropped 4 bases and J dropped 2 bases, with 10 bases sitting between them. The DNA for the CDR3 is TGTGCCAGCAGCCCACGGGAACCCTATAATTCACCCCTCCACTTT. Its translation: CASSPREPYNSPLHF.

The chain carries TRBV19 and TRBJ2-6, with D possibly TRBD1 on 5 matching bases. V lost 3 bases to trimming and J lost 13 bases, with 13 bases between them. Germline lookup yields CDR1 LNHDA and CDR2 SQIVND (reference sequence). CDR3 length: 13 amino acids. CDR3 nucleotide sequence: TGTGCCAGTAGTATTGACAGCCGGAAGGTCCTGACTTTC. Amino acids: CASSIDSRKVLTF.

This clone is a singleton in its sample. The chain uses TRBV7-2 and TRBJ1-6; D might be TRBD1 (5 bases). Germline lookup yields CDR1 SGHTA and CDR2 FQGNSA. V lost 5 bases to trimming and J lost 10 bases, with 15 bases between them. This CDR3 contains 14 residues. The CDR3 is CASSPRAGESPLHF. The CDR3 DNA reads as TGTGCCAGCAGCCCCAGGGCCGGAGAGTCACCCCTCCACTTT. The full variable domain, in which reference TRBV7-2 and TRBJ1-6 provide the parts outside the CDR3, is GAGVSQSPSNKVTEKGKDVELRCDPISGHTALYWYRQSLGQGLEFLIYFQGNSAPDKSGLPSDRFSAERTGGSVSTLTIQRTQQEDSAVYLCASSPRAGESPLHFGNGTRLTVT.

The gene calls are TRBV11-2 and TRBJ1-4, with 9 nucleotides matching TRBD1. The CDR3 contains 15 residues. Germline lookup yields CDR1 SGHAT and CDR2 FQNNGV. After removal of 5 bases from V and 8 bases from J, the junction contained 9 bases not matched to a gene. The CDR3 coding sequence is TGTGCCAGCAGCCCGCCGGGACAGGGAAGAGAAAAACTGTTTTTT. As protein: CASSPPGQGREKLFF.

This rearrangement joins TRBV11-2 to TRBJ2-3, with D possibly TRBD2 on 5 matching bases. Trimming left V 2 bases short and J 5 bases short, with 14 bases between. Per germline, CDR1 SGHAT and CDR2 FQNNGV. This CDR3 comprises 15 residues. CDR3 DNA: TGTGCCAGCAGCTTAAAGAGGGTCGTGAGAGATACGCAGTATTTT. Protein product: CASSLKRVVRDTQYF. The full variable domain, rest sourced from reference TRBV11-2 and TRBJ2-3, is EAGVAQSPRYKIIEKRQSVAFWCNPISGHATLYWYQQILGQGPKLLIQFQNNGVVDDSQLPKDRFSAERLKGVDSTLKIQPAKLEDSAVYLCASSLKRVVRDTQYFGPGTRLTVL.

The chain is built from TRBV5-1 and TRBJ2-3; the match to TRBD2 covers 11 bases. The V and J ends lost 0 bases and 1 base, in that order; junction bases with no gene match: 7. There are 18 residues in the CDR3. Germline loops: CDR1 SGHRS, CDR2 YFSETQ. DNA for the CDR3: TGCGCCAGCAGCTTGGGGCCTAGCGGGGGGCCGGGCACAGATACGCAGTATTTT. Its protein is CASSLGPSGGPGTDTQYF. The full variable domain, rest sourced from reference TRBV5-1 and TRBJ2-3, is KAGVTQTPRYLIKTRGQQVTLSCSPISGHRSVSWYQQTPGQGLQFLFEYFSETQRNKGNFPGRFSGRQFSNSRSEMNVSTLELGDSALYLCASSLGPSGGPGTDTQYFGPGTRLTVL.

The chain uses TRBV6-5 and TRBJ1-1, with a weak D call TRBD1 (6 bases). Germline values: CDR1 MNHEY, CDR2 SVGAGI. V lost 7 bases to trimming and J lost 4 bases, with 16 bases between them. This CDR3 comprises 14 residues. CDR3 sequence (DNA): TGTGCCAGCACTACCTGGGGAGGGGGCACTGAAGCTTTCTTT. This codes for CASTTWGGGTEAFF.